The rows below give T cell receptor beta chains drawn from one sample of a study of blood T cell repertoires in COVID-19. Profiled with immunoSEQ multiplex PCR; TCRdb holds only in-frame clones, not every one. The sample contains about 330,000 clones, more than 75% of which appear only once. Sequenced material: peripheral blood. All receptors derive from a woman aged 45 to 65 with active or convalescent COVID-19. The CDR3 runs from the conserved cysteine through the conserved F or W. A D gene is named only where the DNA matches it firmly. Expanded clones get a size class; other rows say once, few or many, or leave the size out.

d_call: NA
clone_size: NA
j_call: TRBJ1-1
v_call: TRBV6-5
cdr3_nt: TGTGCCAGCAGCCGGGGACGGGGGGACACTGAAGCTTTCTTT
cdr3_aa: CASSRGRGDTEAFF

d_call: TRBD1
clone_size: NA
j_call: TRBJ2-1
v_call: TRBV28
cdr3_nt: TGTGCCAGCAACATTCAGGGGGATAGCGTAAATGAGCAGTTCTTC
cdr3_aa: CASNIQGDSVNEQFF

d_call: NA
clone_size: NA
j_call: TRBJ1-1
v_call: TRBV7-2
cdr3_nt: TGTGCCAGCAGCTTTAGTCCTGCGAACACTGAAGCTTTCTTT
cdr3_aa: CASSFSPANTEAFF

d_call: TRBD2
clone_size: NA
j_call: TRBJ2-3
v_call: TRBV24-1
cdr3_nt: TGTGCCACCAGTGATCGATTAGCGGGATTGGGAGATACGCAGTATTTT
cdr3_aa: CATSDRLAGLGDTQYF

d_call: TRBD2
clone_size: NA
j_call: TRBJ2-7
v_call: TRBV2
cdr3_nt: TGTGCCAGCAGTGAATCGGCTAGCGGGCCCTACGAGCAGTACTTC
cdr3_aa: CASSESASGPYEQYF

d_call: TRBD1
clone_size: NA
j_call: TRBJ1-1
v_call: TRBV18
cdr3_nt: TGTGCCAGCTCACCCCAGGGACAGTCTGAAGCTTTCTTT
cdr3_aa: CASSPQGQSEAFF

d_call: NA
clone_size: NA
j_call: TRBJ2-7
v_call: TRBV6-5
cdr3_nt: TGTGCCAGCAGCTCCGGGGGGCCGCAGTACTTC
cdr3_aa: CASSSGGPQYF

d_call: NA
clone_size: NA
j_call: TRBJ2-1
v_call: TRBV11-2
cdr3_nt: TGTGCCAGCAGCTCCTCCTTGGGCCTTAACAATGAGCAGTTCTTC
cdr3_aa: CASSSSLGLNNEQFF

d_call: NA
clone_size: once
j_call: TRBJ1-1
v_call: TRBV4-3
cdr3_nt: TGCGCCAGCAGCCAATTCGCGGGTAACACTGAAGCTTTCTTT
cdr3_aa: CASSQFAGNTEAFF

d_call: TRBD2
clone_size: NA
j_call: TRBJ2-5
v_call: TRBV9
cdr3_nt: TGTGCCAGCAGCACACAAGCGGGGAAACAAGAGACCCAGTACTTC
cdr3_aa: CASSTQAGKQETQYF

d_call: NA
clone_size: NA
j_call: TRBJ1-4
v_call: TRBV11-1
cdr3_nt: TGTGCCAGCAGCTTAGACGGACACACGGCCGTGTTTTTT
cdr3_aa: CASSLDGHTAVFF

d_call: NA
clone_size: NA
j_call: TRBJ1-3
v_call: TRBV6-5
cdr3_nt: TGTGCCAGCAGTAGGCCCTCGGGGGGAAACACCATATATTTT
cdr3_aa: CASSRPSGGNTIYF

d_call: NA
clone_size: NA
j_call: TRBJ1-3
v_call: TRBV6-5
cdr3_nt: TGTGCCAGCAGTTATGGACAGTCGTTCTCTGGAAACACCATATATTTT
cdr3_aa: CASSYGQSFSGNTIYF

d_call: NA
clone_size: once
j_call: TRBJ2-5
v_call: TRBV7-9
cdr3_nt: TGTGCCAGCAGCTCCCCCAGGGTAACCCAGTACTTC
cdr3_aa: CASSSPRVTQYF

d_call: NA
clone_size: NA
j_call: TRBJ2-1
v_call: TRBV19
cdr3_nt: TGTGCCAGTAGTCCGTCTATGAGCTCCTACAATGAGCAGTTCTTC
cdr3_aa: CASSPSMSSYNEQFF

d_call: NA
clone_size: NA
j_call: TRBJ1-1
v_call: TRBV28
cdr3_nt: TGTGCCAGCAGTCTGCTGGGGACACTTTTTAGTAGGAGGTCGGACACTGAAGCTTTCTTT
cdr3_aa: CASSLLGTLFSRRSDTEAFF

d_call: NA
clone_size: NA
j_call: TRBJ2-7
v_call: TRBV5-1
cdr3_nt: TGCGCCAGCATGCGAGCGACAGGCCTGTCCTACGAGCAGTACTTC
cdr3_aa: CASMRATGLSYEQYF

d_call: TRBD1
clone_size: NA
j_call: TRBJ1-1
v_call: TRBV7-9
cdr3_nt: TGTGCCAGCAGCTTAGCCAGGGGGGTCCTGACTGAAGCTTTCTTT
cdr3_aa: CASSLARGVLTEAFF

d_call: NA
clone_size: NA
j_call: TRBJ2-2
v_call: TRBV28
cdr3_nt: TGTGCCAGCAGTAGCGGTTCCACCGGGGAGCTGTTTTTT
cdr3_aa: CASSSGSTGELFF

d_call: NA
clone_size: NA
j_call: TRBJ2-1
v_call: TRBV14
cdr3_nt: TGTGCCAGCAGCCCTAAGCTGGGGAGCTCCTACAATGAGCAGTTCTTC
cdr3_aa: CASSPKLGSSYNEQFF

d_call: TRBD2
clone_size: NA
j_call: TRBJ2-5
v_call: TRBV5-8
cdr3_nt: TGTGCCAGCAGCTCGGTAGCGGGGGTACAAGAGACCCAGTACTTC
cdr3_aa: CASSSVAGVQETQYF

d_call: NA
clone_size: NA
j_call: TRBJ1-5
v_call: TRBV2
cdr3_nt: TGTGCCAGCAGCTTACAGGGAAATCAGCCCCAGCATTTT
cdr3_aa: CASSLQGNQPQHF